This TCR beta chain was retrieved from a study of blood T cell repertoires in COVID-19. In the study overall: Collection of acute and convalescent COVID-19 samples took place in the United States, Italy and Spain. PBMCs, B-cell-depleted T cells, or T cells were the source of the cDNA or gDNA that made up the material.

As processed by the authors: Reference gene primer amplification in the assay estimated nucleated cell counts. Sequenced by immunoSEQ multiplex PCR; TCRdb stores in-frame clones only, minus some. V and J calls and clone size are as listed in that table; D and trimming were resolved from the DNA. The sample consists of roughly 38,000 clones, more than 65% of them appearing once. There are 14 residues in the CDR3. The germline V gene has CDR1 LNHDA and CDR2 SQIVND (reference sequence). With 8 bases clipped from V and 6 bases from J, the junction kept 9 bases outside the gene matches. The V call is TRBV19, the J call TRBJ2-3, with 9 positions matching TRBD1. This sequence was found in a man aged 80 or over with active or convalescent COVID-19. Sequencing was carried out using peripheral blood. CDR3 coding DNA: TGTGCCAGTGAGGACAGGGGAAGTAAGGATACGCAGTATTTT. Amino acid sequence: CASEDRGSKDTQYF.